This T cell receptor (beta chain) emerged from a study of blood T cell repertoires in COVID-19. Study-level information: Some COVID-19 samples were acute and others convalescent; all came from the United States, Italy and Spain. T cells, B-cell-depleted T cells, or PBMCs provided the cDNA or gDNA that served as material.

As originally analysed: Reference gene primer amplification yielded estimated nucleated cell counts. Produced via immunoSEQ multiplex PCR; TCRdb's table is partial and in-frame only. V and J calls and clone size are those listed in that table; D and trimming were worked out from the DNA. The sample consists of some 180,000 clones, around 88% of them appearing once. The CDR3 is 13 residues long. With 6 bases removed from V and 4 bases from J, the gap between germline ends came to 13 bases. Germline CDR1 reads SEHNR; CDR2 reads FQNEAQ (reference sequence). The V call is TRBV7-9, the J call TRBJ2-7, with a possible D match to TRBD2 (5 bases). This sequence originates from a woman between 65 and 79 years old who had recovered from COVID-19. Sequences were obtained from peripheral blood. As DNA, the CDR3 is TGTGCCAGCAGGCCACAGCGGCCTTACGAGCAGTACTTC. This translates into CASRPQRPYEQYF.